The present entry profiles one T cell receptor beta chain with its context. The antigen is undetermined. The sample comes from a study of cytomegalovirus exposure and HLA in healthy donors. General study points: In the 120 validation repertoires, a later analysis found that first-cohort TCR clusters tended to co-occur. Through in vitro validation, a few CMV-associated chains were shown to be specific for CMV antigens.

Germline V gene data show CDR1 as LNHDA and CDR2 as SQIVND (reference sequence). This CDR3 has 13 residues. V gave up 10 bases and J gave up 7 bases, with 19 bases separating them. Method: immunoSEQ multiplex PCR; TCRdb's copy keeps in-frame clones and lacks some. The sample shows 200,000 or so clones, 85% to 90% of them seen only once. Sequenced: PBMCs. The J gene is TRBJ2-5, the V gene TRBV19; possibly TRBD2 for D (5 bases). This TCR derives from a young woman in good health and CMV-seronegative. The CDR3 DNA reads as TGTGCCACTTCTTCTGGATGGGGAGCGACCCAGTACTTC. Its protein product is CATSSGWGATQYF.